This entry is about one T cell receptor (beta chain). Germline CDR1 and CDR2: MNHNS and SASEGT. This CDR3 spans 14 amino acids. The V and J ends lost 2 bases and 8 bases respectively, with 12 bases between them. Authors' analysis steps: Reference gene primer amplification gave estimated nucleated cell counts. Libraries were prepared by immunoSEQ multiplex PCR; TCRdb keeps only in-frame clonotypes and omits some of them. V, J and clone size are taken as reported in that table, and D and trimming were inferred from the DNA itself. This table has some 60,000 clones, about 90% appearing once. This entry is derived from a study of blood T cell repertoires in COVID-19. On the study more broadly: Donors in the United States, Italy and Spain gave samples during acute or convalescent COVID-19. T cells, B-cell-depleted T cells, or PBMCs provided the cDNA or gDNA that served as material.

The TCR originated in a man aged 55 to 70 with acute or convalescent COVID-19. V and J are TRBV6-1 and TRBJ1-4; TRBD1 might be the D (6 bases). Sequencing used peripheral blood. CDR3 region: CASSELGAREKLFF. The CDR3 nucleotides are TGTGCCAGCAGTGAACTGGGGGCGCGGGAAAAACTGTTTTTT.